A single sample is the source of the 16 T cell receptor beta chains below, sequenced in a study of shared T cell receptors in the human thymus. Clones were sequenced by immunoSEQ multiplex PCR, and TCRdb holds only the in-frame ones, with some missing. The table has 650,000 to 950,000 clones, 70% to 90% seen once; the top ten hold roughly 0.01%. These sequences were also reported in another study, on human thymus T cells.

Sequenced material: thymocytes. These receptors all stem from a girl in the first two years of life with a congenital heart defect.

This clone was counted a single time. V usage is TRBV4-2 and J usage is TRBJ2-1, with 7 bases matching TRBD2. The V and J ends lost 2 bases and 0 bases, in that order; junction bases with no gene match: 13. The CDR3 runs 19 residues. Germline CDR1 reads LGHNA; CDR2 reads YNFKEQ. The CDR3, as DNA: TGTGCCAGCAGCCAACCCCCTAGCGCGGGGGAGAGCTCCTACAATGAGCAGTTCTTC. Its translation: CASSQPPSAGESSYNEQFF.

The chain joins TRBV7-9 to TRBJ1-5; 10 nucleotides line up with TRBD1. Trimming cost V 4 bases and J 6 bases; bases outside gene matches: 9. The CDR3 length is 16 residues. Germline lookup yields CDR1 SEHNR and CDR2 FQNEAQ (reference sequence). CDR3 nucleotides: TGTGCCAGCAGCTCCCCGGGACAGGGGCGGACTCAGCCCCAGCATTTT. Translated, it gives CASSSPGQGRTQPQHF.

The J gene is TRBJ2-1, the V gene TRBV5-5; TRBD2 matches 8 bases. The germline V gene encodes CDR1 SGHKS and CDR2 YYEKEE (reference sequence). V gave up 7 bases and J gave up 4 bases; unmatched junction bases: 16. This CDR3 spans 17 amino acids. The CDR3 region has the DNA TGTGCCAGCGGACTCCTAAAATTGGGGACTAGATACAATGAGCAGTTCTTC. This translates into CASGLLKLGTRYNEQFF.

The J gene is TRBJ2-1, the V gene TRBV5-4; 8 positions agree with TRBD2. Per the germline V gene, CDR1 is SGHNT and CDR2 is YYREEE (reference sequence). Trimming cost V 1 base and J 5 bases; bases outside gene matches: 5. CDR3 length: 15 amino acids. The CDR3 coding sequence is TGTGCCAGCAGCTTGTGGCCGGGGGGGGACAATGAGCAGTTCTTC. Translation: CASSLWPGGDNEQFF.

This rearrangement joins TRBV11-2 to TRBJ1-5; D is undetermined. The CDR3 loop spans 13 amino acids. Germline V lookup: CDR1 SGHAT, CDR2 FQNNGV. V dropped 2 bases and J dropped 5 bases, with 7 bases sitting between them. The chain's CDR3 is CASSLSRDQPQHF. CDR3 DNA: TGTGCCAGCAGCTTATCGAGAGATCAGCCCCAGCATTTT.

The J gene is TRBJ1-1, the V gene TRBV5-6; D might be TRBD1 (5 bases). CDR3 length: 17 residues. Per the germline V gene, CDR1 is SGHDT and CDR2 is YYEEEE. V lost 4 bases and J 0 bases, leaving 19 bases between the germline ends. CDR3 sequence (DNA): TGTGCCAGCAGCGTAGAGGGATTGCGGGGCATGAACACTGAAGCTTTCTTT. This sequence encodes CASSVEGLRGMNTEAFF.

In DNA, the CDR3 is TGTGCCAGCAGCGCCCCAGGGCCCGACTACGAGCAGTACTTC. Encoded protein: CASSAPGPDYEQYF. V usage is TRBV7-9 and J usage is TRBJ2-7; tentatively, D is TRBD1 (5 bases). The CDR3 consists of 14 residues. The germline V and J ends were trimmed by 5 bases and 3 bases, with 14 bases remaining between them. The germline V gene encodes CDR1 SEHNR and CDR2 FQNEAQ (reference sequence).

The rearrangement joins TRBV4-3 to TRBJ1-3; a possible D gene is TRBD1 (6 bases). V lost 4 bases and J 5 bases, leaving 21 bases between the germline ends. Germline lookup yields CDR1 LGHNA and CDR2 YSLEER. This CDR3 has 17 amino acids. The CDR3 sequence is CASSPQGQVKRRNTIYF. The CDR3 DNA follows: TGCGCCAGCAGCCCACAGGGCCAGGTAAAAAGGAGAAACACCATATATTTT.

This clone was counted once. The chain combines TRBV20-1 with TRBJ2-7, with D possibly TRBD2 on 6 matching bases. CDR3 size: 11 residues. CDR1 and CDR2 (germline): DFQATT, SNEGSKA (reference sequence). Trimming left V 5 bases short and J 9 bases short, with 14 bases between. The DNA for the CDR3 is TGCAGTGCTGGAGGTATGCGGGGGCAGTACTTC. Translation gives CSAGGMRGQYF.

The rearrangement links TRBV5-6 to TRBJ2-7; 7 nucleotides match TRBD1. The ends lost 0 bases at V and 1 base at J; junction bases unmatched: 7. Looked up from germline, CDR1 is SGHDT and CDR2 is YYEEEE. The CDR3 spans 16 residues. The CDR3 sequence: CASSLGVDRHSYEQYF. DNA for the CDR3: TGTGCCAGCAGCTTGGGGGTGGACAGGCATTCCTACGAGCAGTACTTC.

The chain recombines TRBV14 with TRBJ2-3, with 10 bases identical to TRBD2. This CDR3 spans 16 amino acids. Per the germline V gene, CDR1 is SGHDN and CDR2 is FVKESK. V was pared by 1 base and J by 2 bases, with 3 bases of the junction left unmatched. The CDR3 region is CASSQGGLAVTDTQYF. In DNA, the CDR3 is TGTGCCAGCAGCCAAGGAGGACTAGCGGTCACAGATACGCAGTATTTT.

The chain joins TRBV29-1 to TRBJ2-5; tentatively, D is TRBD1 (5 bases). Trimming took off 7 bases at V and 2 bases at J, with 23 bases between the two ends. The CDR3 contains 16 residues. Germline V CDR1 and CDR2: SQVTM, ANQGSEA. The CDR3 bases are TGCAGCGCTAAGGACCGAAACCCTAGGGGTCAAGAGACCCAGTACTTC. Translation: CSAKDRNPRGQETQYF.

This clone was detected once. This rearrangement joins TRBV2 to TRBJ2-5; D possibly corresponds to TRBD1 (7 bases). Germline CDR1 SNHLY, CDR2 FYNNEI. This CDR3 has 14 residues. Trimming cost V 6 bases and J 3 bases, with 14 bases left between them. CDR3 coding DNA: TGTGCCAGCAGACTCAGGGGGGAAGAAGAGACCCAGTACTTC. Protein sequence: CASRLRGEEETQYF.

The chain recombines TRBV4-1 with TRBJ2-1, with a tentative D call TRBD1 (7 bases). This CDR3 is 14 amino acids long. Germline-derived CDR1 and CDR2 are MGHRA and YSYEKL. V was trimmed by 5 bases and J by 2 bases, leaving 10 bases between them. DNA of the CDR3: TGCGCCAGCAGCGACAGGGAGGCCTACAATGAGCAGTTCTTC. Its translation: CASSDREAYNEQFF.

The V and J genes are TRBV9 and TRBJ2-2, with D perhaps TRBD2 (6 bases). CDR1 is SGDLS and CDR2 is YYNGEE in the germline V gene. The CDR3 extends over 20 amino acids. Between the trimmed V and J ends, which lost 3 bases and 2 bases, there was a span of 26 bases. CDR3 region: CASSGGRYLGQSENTGELFF. CDR3 DNA: TGTGCCAGCAGCGGGGGGAGGTATCTAGGCCAATCAGAAAACACCGGGGAGCTGTTTTTT. Full variable domain (rest looked up from reference TRBV9 and TRBJ2-2): DSGVTQTPKHLITATGQRVTLRCSPRSGDLSVYWYQQSLDQGLQFLIQYYNGEERAKGNILERFSAQQFPDLHSELNLSSLELGDSALYFCASSGGRYLGQSENTGELFFGEGSRLTVL.

The V and J genes are TRBV27 and TRBJ1-6, with 8 bases matching TRBD1. The CDR3 is made up of 16 amino acids. Per germline, CDR1 MNHEY and CDR2 SMNVEV (reference sequence). V lost 1 base and J lost 8; bases outside the gene matches: 7. CDR3 DNA: TGTGCCAGCAGTTTATACCATCGACAGGGGTATTCACCCCTCCACTTT. This translates into CASSLYHRQGYSPLHF.